The entry below describes one T cell receptor (beta chain). What this receptor recognizes is not known. Per-base qualities were not stored, and no clone one base away is much larger. CD8 naive samples consisted of CD45RO-negative cells that were positively selected for CCR7, yielding a CD45RA+CCR7+ population without TemRA cells. Healthy HIV-negative adults with no recently reported acute infections or vaccinations were included as donors. All donors were Caucasian adults living in Nashville, Tennessee, USA. Blood was collected by leukapheresis, and PBMCs were isolated by Ficoll-Histopaque density gradient centrifugation and then cryopreserved in liquid nitrogen vapor phase. Purity and quantity of every magnetically sorted T cell population were checked by analytical flow cytometry. From each sorted fraction, genomic DNA was isolated and quantified by UV absorbance on a Nanodrop 2000c. Using the deep immunoSEQ assay, multiplex PCR amplified TCR CDR3 regions from genomic DNA. For each cell subset, the extracted genomic DNA was distributed evenly across all wells of several immunoSEQ 96-well plates, and each plate served as one replicate. For sorted subsets, about 0.2 ug genomic DNA, equal to tens of thousands of T cell genomes, was loaded into each replicate PCR. Purified libraries were quantified with a Qubit 3.0 fluorometer, sized on a Bioanalyzer 2100, and re-quantified with the KAPA Library Quantification kit. A separate single-read 150-cycle Illumina NextSeq 550 flow cell was used to sequence each immunoSEQ 96-well plate. The paper's processing steps were these. Because the immunoSEQ output included only junctional sequences and no quality scores, the filtering could not be the same as the filtering used for full-length reads. To assign V/J genes and CDR3, sequences were annotated against IMGT germline references using PyIR, a Python wrapper for IgBLAST v1.9. Reads were removed for weak V/J assignments (E-value above 1e-6), missing CDR3, stop codons, out-of-frame junctions, or ambiguous translated residues. V3J clonotypes were defined as sequences sharing the same inferred V gene, J gene, and CDR3 amino acid sequence. Percentage overlap between repertoires was calculated by dividing the number of shared unique clonotypes by the size of the smaller repertoire. Repertoire richness was assessed with RTK rarefaction, the Chao1 estimator, and Recon v2.1 estimates of unobserved clonotypes. Generation probabilities were computed with OLGA for all TCRbeta clonotypes obtained by the gDNA method from four donors. Drawn from immuneACCESS, this table holds only the in-frame rearrangements with V and J called that TCRdb kept. Clones are partly lost; checked studies trace under half to an unresolved V gene and leave the rest unexplained. V and J calls and clone size follow that table, whereas D and trimming were derived from the DNA. This sample lists about 1,800,000 clones; less than 95% were detected once. Around 1.2% of the sample belongs to the ten largest clones.

This sample stems from a study of shared clonotypes between healthy human individuals (dated by TCRdb to 2020 to 2022). Study-wide context: A couple of women and a few men aged 18 to 49 years were included in the cohort. For each donor, CD4 naive and CD4 memory were each run on three plates, CD8 naive on two plates, and CD8 memory on one plate. Between about 0.8 and 9 billion PBMCs per donor were obtained by leukapheresis. Libraries were prepared and TCR repertoires were sequenced by different laboratories using diverse techniques, in order to increase sequencing depth and limit assay-specific biases. To estimate repertoire size and how much clonotypes are shared between individuals, the study performed deep sequencing of blood TCR repertoires from 4 to 6 healthy adults.

What the authors observed across the whole study: Higher generation probabilities were observed for clonotypes shared by all four sorted-subset donors than for non-shared clonotypes. The small number of donors limited the genetic and exposure-history diversity represented. Based on pairwise subsampling, the degree of clonotype sharing among donors was expected to be affected by sequencing depth. Sampling was restricted to blood, and TCR repertoires in tissues likely differ from the TCR repertoires found in blood. Larger estimated clonotype richness was generally found for naive subsets than for memory subsets. About 5% of naive CD4, approximately 3.7% of naive CD8, about 2.1% of memory CD4, and around 0.4% of memory CD8 clonotypes were shared across several donors. Rarefaction of sorted-subset datasets indicated incomplete sequencing despite the large sequencing depth.

Sequenced sample: naive CD8+ T cells sorted from blood. Interpreted using the paper, the cell subset or site label stands for: CD45RA+CCR7+. The sequence was obtained from a man aged 18 to 35 in good health.

Here is the DNA: TGCGCCAGCAGTGTGGTCAATGAGCAGTTCTTC. This yields the protein CASSVVNEQFF. Here the chain combines TRBV10-2 and TRBJ2-1; no D gene can be assigned with confidence. The CDR3, from cysteine to phenylalanine, totals 11 residues. The only DNA kept is the CDR3, 33 bases in frame from the first base. Sequences WSHSY (CDR1) and SAAADI (CDR2) are obtained from the germline V gene. V is cut by 4 bases and J by 6 bases, and the space between the germline ends is 4 bases.